Sequencing of this TCR beta chain was carried out in a study of T cells in Graves' hyperthyroidism and ophthalmopathy. Study-wide points: By a 13 V-J model, ophthalmopathy was set apart from stable hyperthyroidism. Before onset, ophthalmopathy was predicted by the model a median approximately 6.7 months earlier.

This clonotype was counted many times. What it binds is not known. RNA transcripts gave rise to amplified TCR beta CDR3 regions. The HTBI set primed first-round TCR CDR3 RT-PCR. MiXCR, applied by TCRdb to the multiplex PCR reads, yields one record per CDR3 protein. This sample carries about 610,000 distinct CDR3 sequences, 35% to 55% of them seen once, and the ten largest clones take about 7.8%. Stable disease denoted Graves' hyperthyroidism without ophthalmopathy progression within 18 months. Patients with uncontrolled infections, other autoimmune diseases, pregnancy or lactation were excluded. V was clipped by 3 bases and J by 7 bases; unmatched bases: 3. The germline CDR1 and CDR2 sequences are KGHSH and LQKENI. The CDR3 loop spans 14 amino acids.

The chain combines TRBV18 with TRBJ1-5, with 10 bases that match TRBD1. The source material was peripheral blood or thyroid tissue (not recorded which). The receptor comes from a woman aged 18-29 years with Graves' hyperthyroidism. The CDR3 region has the DNA TGTGCCAGCTCACCGGGACAGGGGTTCCAGCCCCAGCATTTT. This encodes CASSPGQGFQPQHF.